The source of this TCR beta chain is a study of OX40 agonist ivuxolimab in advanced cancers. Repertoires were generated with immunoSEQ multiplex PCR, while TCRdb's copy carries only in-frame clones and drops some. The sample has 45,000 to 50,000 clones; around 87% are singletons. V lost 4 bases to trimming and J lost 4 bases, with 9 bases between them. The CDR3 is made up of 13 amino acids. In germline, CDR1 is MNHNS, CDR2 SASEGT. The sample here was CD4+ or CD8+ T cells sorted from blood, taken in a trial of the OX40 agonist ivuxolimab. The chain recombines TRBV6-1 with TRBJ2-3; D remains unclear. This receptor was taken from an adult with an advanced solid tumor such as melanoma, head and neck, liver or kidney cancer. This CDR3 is CASSASLADTQYF. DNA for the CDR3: TGTGCCAGCAGTGCCTCTCTGGCAGATACGCAGTATTTT.